The 24 T cell receptor beta chains given below trace back to one sample, sequenced in a study of CD8+ T cells in alopecia areata. The sequencing template was cDNA reverse transcribed from extracted RNA. Sequenced by immunoSEQ multiplex PCR; TCRdb stores in-frame clones only, minus some. The sample consists of more than 100,000 clones, approximately 60% of them appearing once. Sequencing was performed on CD4+ T cells sorted from blood. These receptor sequences come from a human donor in good health.

The gene calls are TRBV6-6 and TRBJ2-5, with D unclear. V shed 0 bases and J shed 5 bases, with 4 bases lying between them. CDR1 is MNHNY, CDR2 SVGAGI, per germline (reference sequence). The CDR3 length is 12 residues. This chain's CDR3 is CASSYSTETQYF. The CDR3 nucleotides read TGTGCCAGCAGTTACTCGACGGAGACCCAGTACTTC.

V gene TRBV4-1 combines with J gene TRBJ1-2; D remains ambiguous. Per germline, CDR1 MGHRA and CDR2 YSYEKL. V was clipped by 1 base and J by 7 bases, with 16 bases between them. This CDR3 has 15 amino acids. The DNA for the CDR3 is TGCGCCAGCAGCCAAGGAGGGTCGGGAGGCCTTGGCTACACCTTC. It encodes CASSQGGSGGLGYTF.

The chain carries TRBV7-2 and TRBJ2-1; D possibly corresponds to TRBD1 (6 bases). The CDR3 is made up of 13 amino acids. Germline CDR1 reads SGHTA; CDR2 reads FQGNSA. V was cut by 5 bases and J by 8 bases, with 13 bases left in between. The CDR3 loop is CASSLYRADEQFF. Here the CDR3 DNA reads TGTGCCAGCAGCCTATACAGGGCCGATGAGCAGTTCTTC.

This rearrangement joins TRBV29-1 to TRBJ1-1; D remains unclear. Per germline, CDR1 SQVTM and CDR2 ANQGSEA. Trimming pared 5 bases from V and 1 base from J, leaving 5 bases between. The CDR3 is 11 residues long. This CDR3 reads CSVYRNTEAFF. Here the CDR3 DNA reads TGCAGCGTTTACAGGAACACTGAAGCTTTCTTT.

J is TRBJ2-1 and V is TRBV2; tentatively, D is TRBD1 or TRBD2 (5 bases each). The CDR3 consists of 14 residues. Trimming took off 4 bases at V and 5 bases at J, with 12 bases between the two ends. Germline CDR1 reads SNHLY; CDR2 reads FYNNEI. The CDR3 sequence is CASSVGTQNNEQFF. The DNA of the CDR3 is TGTGCCAGCAGTGTGGGGACGCAAAACAATGAGCAGTTCTTC.

This chain connects TRBV7-9 to TRBJ2-7; D is uncertain. V lost 5 bases, J lost 3 bases, and 8 bases lay in between. Per the germline V gene, CDR1 is SEHNR and CDR2 is FQNEAQ (reference sequence). The CDR3 loop spans 12 amino acids. CDR3 amino acids: CASSLVSYEQYF. As DNA, the CDR3 is TGTGCCAGCAGCCTAGTGAGCTACGAGCAGTACTTC.

This clone was picked up a small number of times. In nucleotides, the CDR3 is TGCAGCGTTTTAGGGGGCTTTGGGTATGGCTACACCTTC. This gives the protein CSVLGGFGYGYTF. This sequence joins TRBV29-1 and TRBJ1-2; the match to TRBD1 covers 7 bases. CDR1 SQVTM and CDR2 ANQGSEA come from the germline V gene. This CDR3 has 13 amino acids. Trimming cost V 5 bases and J 5 bases; bases outside gene matches: 8.

This chain joins TRBV15 and TRBJ2-5; tentatively, D is TRBD1 (6 bases). Germline CDR1 LNHNV, CDR2 YYDKDF (reference sequence). V lost 0 bases, J lost 4 bases, and 12 bases lay in between. The CDR3 has 15 amino acids. In DNA form, the CDR3 reads TGTGCCACCAGCAGAGATAGGGTCAGGGGAGAGACCCAGTACTTC. This translates into CATSRDRVRGETQYF.

V gene TRBV6-1 combines with J gene TRBJ1-2; the D is unclear. The V and J ends lost 0 bases and 4 bases respectively, with 12 bases between them. CDR1 MNHNS and CDR2 SASEGT come from the germline V gene. The CDR3 is 15 amino acids. DNA for the CDR3: TGTGCCAGCAGTGAAGCCGAGACACGCGTCTATGGCTACACCTTC. Translation: CASSEAETRVYGYTF.

This clone appeared a single time. DNA for the CDR3: TGTGCCAGCAGTTACTCGATTAAGGGGCGGTTGGTGGCTTTCTTT. Protein sequence: CASSYSIKGRLVAFF. The chain carries TRBV6-5 and TRBJ1-1; tentative D call: TRBD1 (5 bases). The ends were cut back, 0 bases at V and 11 bases at J, with 19 bases in the middle. The V gene's germline CDR1 is MNHEY and CDR2 SVGAGI. The CDR3 loop spans 15 amino acids.

The chain uses TRBV7-9 and TRBJ1-2, with TRBD1 matching 7 bases. With 5 bases clipped from V and 3 bases from J, the junction kept 3 bases outside the gene matches. The CDR3 sequence is 13 residues long. Germline CDR1 SEHNR, CDR2 FQNEAQ (reference sequence). This CDR3 reads CASSPQGDYGYTF. The CDR3 region has the DNA TGTGCCAGCAGCCCCCAGGGGGACTATGGCTACACCTTC.

V is TRBV7-6 and J is TRBJ2-7; D remains unclear. The CDR3 contains 13 residues. CDR1 is SGHVS, CDR2 FNYEAQ, per germline. The V end was cut by 5 bases, the J end by 10 bases, with 18 bases between. The CDR3 loop is CASSLGNGRGQYF. CDR3 sequence (DNA): TGTGCCAGCAGCCTAGGAAACGGGCGCGGCCAGTACTTC.

V gene TRBV6-7 combines with J gene TRBJ1-2; D perhaps matches TRBD1 (5 bases). TRBV6-7 is assigned to the ORF class and has an uncertain function. The CDR3 has 13 residues. V was trimmed by 2 bases and J by 5 bases, leaving 9 bases between them. In DNA form, the CDR3 reads TGTGCCAGCAGTTACCGGGCAGGGTATGGCTACACCTTC. Amino acid sequence: CASSYRAGYGYTF.

This clone appeared a single time. In nucleotides, the CDR3 is TGCGCCAGCATGGAGATCTCTAACACTGAAGCTTTCTTT. Translating it yields CASMEISNTEAFF. The chain couples TRBV5-1 to TRBJ1-1; D unresolved. From germline, CDR1 is SGHRS and CDR2 YFSETQ. The CDR3 consists of 13 residues. V was shortened by 6 bases and J by 2 bases, with 11 bases between the two germline ends.

This chain connects TRBV29-1 to TRBJ2-2, with D possibly matching TRBD2 (5 bases). V was clipped by 5 bases and J by 2 bases, with 12 bases between them. Looked up from germline, CDR1 is SQVTM and CDR2 is ANQGSEA. The CDR3 has 14 amino acids. The CDR3 DNA reads TGCAGCGTTAGGTCACGGACTAACACCGGGGAGCTGTTTTTT. It translates to CSVRSRTNTGELFF.

V and J are TRBV29-1 and TRBJ2-7; D is perhaps TRBD2 (6 bases). The CDR3 totals 12 residues. Germline-derived CDR1 and CDR2 are SQVTM and ANQGSEA. The V gene lost 6 bases and the J gene lost 4 bases, with 13 bases spanning the gap. DNA for the CDR3: TGCAGCGTGACCGGGACTGGATACGAGCAGTACTTC. It codes for CSVTGTGYEQYF.

The chain has TRBV29-1 and TRBJ2-1, with 8 bases matching TRBD2. The CDR3 runs 18 residues. Germline V gene sequence: CDR1 SQVTM, CDR2 ANQGSEA. Trimming cost V 1 base and J 1 base; bases outside gene matches: 12. CDR3 nucleotides: TGCAGCGTTGAAGGGGAATCTCGGGGGGGGCGATCCTACAATGAGCAGTTCTTC. This sequence encodes CSVEGESRGGRSYNEQFF.

The CDR3 here is CASSPGAYNYEQYF. The DNA of the CDR3 is TGTGCCAGCAGCCCCGGGGCATATAACTACGAGCAGTACTTC. The rearrangement joins TRBV7-9 to TRBJ2-7, with D perhaps TRBD1 or TRBD2 (5 bases each). The germline V gene has CDR1 SEHNR and CDR2 FQNEAQ (reference sequence). Trimming removed 5 bases from V and 3 bases from J, with 14 bases in between. The CDR3 covers 14 residues.

The rearrangement uses TRBV9 and TRBJ2-7; D not certain. Germline lookup yields CDR1 SGDLS and CDR2 YYNGEE. CDR3 length equals 15 residues. V was clipped by 2 bases and J by 2 bases, with 14 bases between them. CDR3 protein: CASSVGMPTPYEQYF. CDR3 nucleotide sequence: TGTGCCAGCAGCGTGGGGATGCCTACCCCCTACGAGCAGTACTTC.

V usage is TRBV29-1 and J usage is TRBJ1-2; D remains ambiguous. Trimming left V 2 bases short and J 0 bases short, with 10 bases between. CDR1 SQVTM and CDR2 ANQGSEA come from the germline V gene. There are 14 residues in the CDR3. CDR3 amino acids: CSVEKQVSNYGYTF. For the CDR3, the DNA is TGCAGCGTTGAAAAGCAAGTCTCTAACTATGGCTACACCTTC.

The chain uses TRBV13 and TRBJ1-1, with 7 bases identical to TRBD1. Germline CDR1 is PRHDT and CDR2 is FYEKMQ (reference sequence). Trimming took 7 bases from V and 5 from J; bases not matched to a gene: 7. The CDR3 totals 13 residues. CDR3 region: CASTRGGGTEAFF. As DNA, the CDR3 is TGTGCCAGCACCAGGGGGGGCGGAACTGAAGCTTTCTTT.

V and J are TRBV7-2 and TRBJ2-5, with TRBD2 matching 8 bases. The CDR3 consists of 15 residues. Per the germline V gene, CDR1 is SGHTA and CDR2 is FQGNSA. V shed 2 bases and J 6 bases; nucleotides not matched to a gene: 8. This CDR3 reads CASSLTGGAGKTQYF. CDR3 DNA sequence: TGTGCCAGCAGCTTAACCGGGGGGGCCGGAAAGACCCAGTACTTC.

This chain connects TRBV25-1 to TRBJ2-7; 10 bases are a match to TRBD1. CDR1 and CDR2 (germline): MGHDK, SYGVNS. Unmatched junction bases numbered 4, after V lost 4 bases and J lost 4 bases. The CDR3 has 14 residues. The CDR3 is CASSVDRGLYEQYF. The CDR3 DNA sequence: TGTGCCAGCAGTGTAGACAGGGGGCTGTACGAGCAGTACTTC.

The gene calls are TRBV28 and TRBJ1-5; TRBD1 matches 8 bases. Germline CDR1 is MDHEN and CDR2 is SYDVKM. The CDR3 length is 15 residues. J was trimmed by 4 bases and V by 4 bases; bases with no gene match: 6. The CDR3 sequence is CASSYQGARNQPQHF. CDR3 in DNA: TGTGCCAGCAGTTACCAGGGGGCGCGTAATCAGCCCCAGCATTTT.